The 21 T cell receptor beta chains below come from one sample, sequenced in a study of blood T cell repertoires in COVID-19 (TCRdb year 2020). The method was the immunoSEQ multiplex PCR assay. TCRdb's version of the immuneACCESS table is confined to in-frame rearrangements and falls short of the full clone set. An unresolved V gene accounts for under half of the shortfall where checked; the remainder is of unknown origin. The sample records under 200,000 clones, more than 85% of which are singletons. Of the sample, under 2.5% falls within the top ten clones. Sample: peripheral blood. The receptors here all came from an older man with active or convalescent COVID-19.

The gene calls are TRBV10-2 and TRBJ2-7; tentative D call: TRBD1 (5 bases). Trimming removed 8 bases from V and 2 bases from J, with 13 bases in between. This CDR3 has 13 amino acids. The germline V gene encodes CDR1 WSHSY and CDR2 SAAADI. The CDR3 DNA reads as TGCGCCAGCCTGGCAGGGTCCCCCTACGAGCAGTACTTC. It specifies CASLAGSPYEQYF.

The J gene is TRBJ1-1, the V gene TRBV29-1, with 7 bases fitting TRBD1. The CDR3 is 13 residues long. The germline CDR1 and CDR2 sequences are SQVTM and ANQGSEA. V shed 6 bases, J shed 2 bases, and the junction held 6 bases outside the gene matches. CDR3 sequence: CSVAGQPNTEAFF. The CDR3 DNA reads TGCAGCGTCGCGGGACAGCCAAACACTGAAGCTTTCTTT.

This chain connects TRBV5-1 to TRBJ2-2; 8 bases match TRBD2. Germline CDR1 reads SGHRS; CDR2 reads YFSETQ. V shed 2 bases, J shed 4 bases, and the junction held 7 bases outside the gene matches. The CDR3 length is 16 residues. Here the CDR3 reads CASSFEGSGITGELFF. Written as DNA, the CDR3 is TGCGCCAGCAGCTTTGAGGGTAGCGGGATCACCGGGGAGCTGTTTTTT.

The gene calls are TRBV6-5 and TRBJ1-6, with a weak D call TRBD1 (5 bases). The CDR3 runs 15 residues. Trimming took 7 bases from V and 9 from J, leaving 19 bases between them. The germline V gene has CDR1 MNHEY and CDR2 SVGAGI. CDR3 coding DNA: TGTGCCAGCATGCCTACCCCCAGGGTGGGTTCACCCCTCCACTTT. Amino acids: CASMPTPRVGSPLHF.

The rearrangement links TRBV10-1 to TRBJ1-5; 7 nucleotides align to TRBD1. V shed 4 bases, J shed 1 base, and the junction held 4 bases outside the gene matches. Germline V gene lookup returns CDR1 WNHNN and CDR2 SYGVQD (reference sequence). The CDR3 is made up of 15 amino acids. The CDR3 is CASSANRGSNQPQHF. The CDR3 coding sequence is TGCGCCAGCAGTGCGAACAGGGGAAGCAATCAGCCCCAGCATTTT.

The genes are TRBV9 and TRBJ2-3; D remains unclear. Germline V CDR1 and CDR2: SGDLS, YYNGEE. This CDR3 spans 15 amino acids. V shed 4 bases and J shed 9 bases, with 21 bases lying between them. In DNA, the CDR3 is TGTGCCAGCAGCCCCCTGTCTGCCGGGTCCAAAACGCAGTATTTT. It translates to CASSPLSAGSKTQYF.

This sequence joins TRBV7-2 and TRBJ2-7, with a tentative D call TRBD2 (6 bases). Germline CDR1 and CDR2: SGHTA and FQGNSA. The V gene lost 0 bases and the J gene lost 3 bases, with 15 bases spanning the gap. This CDR3 has 16 amino acids. CDR3 region: CASSLAGGSRGYEQYF. Here the CDR3 DNA reads TGTGCCAGCAGCTTAGCCGGAGGGTCTAGGGGCTACGAGCAGTACTTC. Full variable domain (outside the CDR3, taken from reference TRBV7-2 and TRBJ2-7): GAGVSQSPSNKVTEKGKDVELRCDPISGHTALYWYRQSLGQGLEFLIYFQGNSAPDKSGLPSDRFSAERTGGSVSTLTIQRTQQEDSAVYLCASSLAGGSRGYEQYFGPGTRLTVT.

V is TRBV16 and J is TRBJ2-7, with 10 positions matching TRBD1. After removal of 0 bases from V and 7 bases from J, the junction contained 6 bases not matched to a gene. This CDR3 contains 15 residues. The V gene's germline CDR1 is KGHSY and CDR2 FQNENV. The CDR3 is CASSQSRQGAREQYF. The CDR3 coding sequence is TGTGCCAGCAGCCAATCGCGACAGGGGGCGAGGGAGCAGTACTTC.

The chain links TRBV11-2 to TRBJ2-1, with TRBD2 matching 13 bases. The CDR3 length is 18 residues. Germline V gene data show CDR1 as SGHAT and CDR2 as FQNNGV. The junction had 16 bases not matched to a gene; V was cut back by 5 bases and J by 9 bases. Written as DNA, the CDR3 is TGTGCCAGCAGCCCGGGACTAGCGGGACGTGGGCTGATGGGTGAGCAGTTCTTC. Amino acids: CASSPGLAGRGLMGEQFF.

This rearrangement joins TRBV6-5 to TRBJ2-7; 8 nucleotides line up with TRBD1. This CDR3 is built from 14 residues. V gave up 2 bases and J gave up 5 bases; unmatched junction bases: 5. Germline V gene sequence: CDR1 MNHEY, CDR2 SVGAGI. The CDR3 DNA reads as TGTGCCAGCAGTTACCAGGGGGCGCGTAACGAGCAGTACTTC. Residues: CASSYQGARNEQYF.

V and J are TRBV6-5 and TRBJ1-2, with 7 bases identical to TRBD1. The CDR3 totals 12 residues. Germline CDR1 is MNHEY and CDR2 is SVGAGI. Unmatched junction bases numbered 3, after V lost 4 bases and J lost 7 bases. The CDR3 protein is CASSSGQVGYTF. The CDR3, as DNA: TGTGCCAGCAGTTCTGGACAGGTTGGCTACACCTTC.

This clone was seen just once. V gene TRBV2 combines with J gene TRBJ1-1, with no clear D. The CDR3 length is 13 residues. V was trimmed by 2 bases and J by 1 base, leaving 5 bases between them. Germline CDR1 SNHLY, CDR2 FYNNEI. The CDR3 DNA reads as TGTGCCAGCAGTGAACGGTGGAACACTGAAGCTTTCTTT. This gives the protein CASSERWNTEAFF.

This CDR3 is CASSFEEKGGYTF. CDR3 sequence (DNA): TGTGCCAGCAGTTTTGAGGAAAAAGGTGGCTACACCTTC. V usage is TRBV12-3 or TRBV12-4 and J usage is TRBJ1-2, with D unresolved. This CDR3 has 13 residues. V dropped 3 bases and J dropped 7 bases, with 12 bases sitting between them.

The chain employs TRBV5-1 and TRBJ1-6; maybe TRBD1 (5 bases). The CDR3 covers 17 residues. In germline, CDR1 is SGHRS, CDR2 YFSETQ. Between the trimmed V and J ends, which lost 4 bases and 2 bases, there was a span of 16 bases. CDR3 region: CASSDWGGSTYNSPLHF. The CDR3 coding sequence is TGCGCCAGCAGCGATTGGGGGGGAAGTACCTATAATTCACCCCTCCACTTT. Combining the CDR3 with reference TRBV5-1 and TRBJ1-6 gives the whole variable domain KAGVTQTPRYLIKTRGQQVTLSCSPISGHRSVSWYQQTPGQGLQFLFEYFSETQRNKGNFPGRFSGRQFSNSRSEMNVSTLELGDSALYLCASSDWGGSTYNSPLHFGNGTRLTVT.

This clone was observed a handful of times. This chain links TRBV10-1 with TRBJ2-2; no clear D gene. The CDR3 sequence is 14 residues long. CDR1 is WNHNN and CDR2 is SYGVQD in the germline V gene (reference sequence). Trimming cost V 6 bases and J 4 bases, with 12 bases left between them. CDR3: CASRERGGTGELFF. DNA of the CDR3: TGCGCCAGCAGGGAGAGAGGTGGCACCGGGGAGCTGTTTTTT.

Here the CDR3 DNA reads TGTGCCAGCAGTTACTCGTCCCTCTCCTACGAGCAGTACTTC. This sequence encodes CASSYSSLSYEQYF. J is TRBJ2-7 and V is TRBV6-6, with D unresolved. Germline assignment: CDR1 MNHNY and CDR2 SVGAGI (reference sequence). CDR3 length equals 14 residues. V was trimmed by 0 bases and J by 0 bases, leaving 6 bases between them.

The J gene is TRBJ1-6, the V gene TRBV2; a possible D gene is TRBD1 (6 bases). Trimming took 6 bases from V and 0 from J, leaving 15 bases between them. CDR3 length: 17 amino acids. The germline V gene encodes CDR1 SNHLY and CDR2 FYNNEI. The CDR3 is CASRQGDPRSYNSPLHF. In nucleotides, the CDR3 is TGTGCCAGCAGACAGGGTGACCCACGCTCCTATAATTCACCCCTCCACTTT. Complete variable domain (other parts from reference TRBV2 and TRBJ1-6): EPEVTQTPSHQVTQMGQEVILRCVPISNHLYFYWYRQILGQKVEFLVSFYNNEISEKSEIFDDQFSVERPDGSNFTLKIRSTKLEDSAMYFCASRQGDPRSYNSPLHFGNGTRLTVT.

The gene calls are TRBV4-1 and TRBJ1-6; D is unclear. The V gene lost 1 base and the J gene lost 13 bases, with 8 bases spanning the gap. The CDR3 is 12 residues long. Germline CDR1 is MGHRA and CDR2 is YSYEKL. The CDR3 bases are TGCGCCAGCAGCCAAGGAGCGGCGCCCCTCCACTTT. Its protein product is CASSQGAAPLHF.

The chain combines TRBV28 with TRBJ1-2, with 8 bases aligning to TRBD1. The trim removed 8 bases at V and 6 bases at J, leaving 11 bases unmatched. The CDR3 has 14 residues. From germline, CDR1 is MDHEN and CDR2 SYDVKM. Here the CDR3 reads CASGDRGSWNGYTF. CDR3 nucleotide sequence: TGTGCCAGCGGTGACAGGGGTTCATGGAATGGCTACACCTTC.

This chain links TRBV14 with TRBJ2-1; 8 bases match TRBD2. J was trimmed by 8 bases and V by 0 bases; bases with no gene match: 9. CDR1 SGHDN and CDR2 FVKESK come from the germline V gene. The CDR3 has 16 amino acids. The CDR3 DNA reads as TGTGCCAGCAGCCAAGAACGGACTAGCTTATACGATGAGCAGTTCTTC. Amino acid sequence: CASSQERTSLYDEQFF.

The CDR3 DNA is TGTGCCAGCAGCCGCCGGGAGGGGGAGCTGTTTTTT. This sequence encodes CASSRREGELFF. J is TRBJ2-2 and V is TRBV6-2 or TRBV6-3; D possibly corresponds to TRBD2 (6 bases). CDR1 MNHEY and CDR2 SVGEGT come from the germline V gene. The CDR3 loop spans 12 amino acids. The germline V and J ends were trimmed by 6 bases and 8 bases, with 10 bases remaining between them.